The TCR beta chain described here comes from a study of blood T cell repertoires in COVID-19. Germline CDR1 is SSHAT and CDR2 is FNYEAQ (reference sequence). The CDR3 is 16 amino acids. The table came from immunoSEQ multiplex PCR; TCRdb's copy has only in-frame clones and leaves some out. The sample lists about 88,000 clones; 88% were seen once. This clone was detected only once. At one of its ends the junction is not consistent with the germline gene, which may arise from a read error. The TCR originated in a woman aged 80 or over with acute or convalescent COVID-19. The chain combines TRBV7-7 with TRBJ2-2, with 12 nucleotides matching TRBD2. Sequencing was performed on peripheral blood. CDR3 loop: CASSPTSGSWTGELFF. CDR3 bases: TGTGCTAGCAGCCCGACTAGCGGGAGTTGGACCGGGGAGCTGTTTTTT.